A selection of T cell receptor beta chains follows, all from one sample in a study of T cells in localized non-small cell lung cancer. Profiled with immunoSEQ multiplex PCR; TCRdb holds only in-frame clones, not every one. This sample carries around 40,000 clones, about 90% of them seen once, and the ten largest clones take roughly 2.6%. Sequenced material: peripheral blood, taken before any cancer treatment. The source is an older female donor with stage I squamous cell lung carcinoma. Both conserved end residues are part of each CDR3. A D gene is named only where the DNA matches it firmly. The size of a clone is reported for some rows only, either as once, few or many, or as a class for expanded clones.

V gene	clone size	D gene	J gene	CDR3 DNA	CDR3 protein
TRBV10-3	.	.	TRBJ1-4	TGTGCCACCAGGGACGGAGCAACTAATGAAAAACTGTTTTTT	CATRDGATNEKLFF
TRBV18	.	TRBD1	TRBJ2-3	TGTGCCAGCTCGTCGACAGGGAGAACAGATACGCAGTATTTT	CASSSTGRTDTQYF
TRBV4-3	.	.	TRBJ1-3	TGCGCCAGCAGCCACACACAGGGTTCTGGAAACACCATATATTTT	CASSHTQGSGNTIYF
TRBV6-6	.	TRBD2	TRBJ2-7	TGTGCCAGCAGTTACAGCGGGGCGGGGGAGTACTTC	CASSYSGAGEYF
TRBV7-9	.	.	TRBJ2-7	TGTGCCAGCAGCTTAGTACAGGGTATTCGGGACTACGAGCAGTACTTC	CASSLVQGIRDYEQYF
TRBV19	few	.	TRBJ1-5	TGTGCCAGTAGTAGGGAGCACACAAGCAATCAGCCCCAGCATTTT	CASSREHTSNQPQHF
TRBV7-2	.	.	TRBJ2-1	TGTGCCAGCAACTCCCCGAAGAGCGGAGAGCAGTTCTTC	CASNSPKSGEQFF
TRBV18	.	.	TRBJ2-7	TGTGCCAGCTCACTCCTATTTTCCGAGCAGTACTTC	CASSLLFSEQYF
TRBV10-1	few	.	TRBJ2-1	TGCGCCAGCAGTGAGTCCAATGGCGCGACTTACAATGAGCAGTTCTTC	CASSESNGATYNEQFF
TRBV27	.	.	TRBJ1-2	TGTGCCAGCAGTTTGCAGGGGAACTATGGCTACACCTTC	CASSLQGNYGYTF
TRBV12-5	.	.	TRBJ2-1	TGTGCTAGTGGTTGGTCCGGACAGATCTCCTACAATGAGCAGTTCTTC	CASGWSGQISYNEQFF
TRBV7-9	.	.	TRBJ2-1	TGTGCCAGCAGCTCCGGGACTCGCCTTTTGGGAGAGCAGTTCTTC	CASSSGTRLLGEQFF
TRBV7-8	once	.	TRBJ2-7	TGTGCCAGCAGCTCCTTAGGGTACACTCCCTACGAGCAGTACTTC	CASSSLGYTPYEQYF
TRBV6-5	.	.	TRBJ1-5	TGTGCCAGCAGACGACAGGACGATCAGCCCCAGCATTTT	CASRRQDDQPQHF
TRBV7-3	.	.	TRBJ2-2	TGTGCCAGCAGCTTCGACTCAGGGCGGGGCACCGGGGAGCTGTTTTTT	CASSFDSGRGTGELFF
TRBV2	.	.	TRBJ2-5	TGTGCCAGCCAGGGCTCCCTTGGGGAGACCCAGTACTTC	CASQGSLGETQYF
TRBV10-3	.	TRBD1	TRBJ1-1	TGTGCCACCTCAACAGGGGGGACCACTGAAGCTTTCTTT	CATSTGGTTEAFF
TRBV7-2	.	.	TRBJ2-1	TGTGCCAGCAGCCCTCTCGGACCTACTCAATACAATGAGCAGTTCTTC	CASSPLGPTQYNEQFF
TRBV2	.	.	TRBJ2-3	TGTGCCAGGGGCCTCACAGATACGCAGTATTTT	CARGLTDTQYF
TRBV15	few	.	TRBJ2-7	TGTGCCACCAGCAGGCTCGTAGGGGTTGGGTACGAGCAGTACTTC	CATSRLVGVGYEQYF
TRBV7-3	.	.	TRBJ2-3	TGTGCCAGCAGCTTAAATGGGGGGAATACGCAGTATTTT	CASSLNGGNTQYF
TRBV30	.	.	TRBJ2-7	TGTGCCTCCAAACCACCCGGGGGGCAGTTGGACGAGCAGTACTTC	CASKPPGGQLDEQYF
TRBV7-2	.	TRBD1	TRBJ2-7	TGTGCCAGCAGCTTAGGGGCGACAGGGTGGGAGCAGTACTTC	CASSLGATGWEQYF
TRBV4-2	few	TRBD1	TRBJ1-4	TGTGCCAGCAGCCAAGACCGGGACAGGAGGAGTGAAAAACTGTTTTTT	CASSQDRDRRSEKLFF
TRBV7-2	.	.	TRBJ2-3	TGTGCCAGCAGCTTAAGGCCGCAAGGATCAGATACGCAGTATTTT	CASSLRPQGSDTQYF
TRBV13	.	TRBD2	TRBJ2-1	TGTGCCAGCAGTGTGACTAGCGGGAGGGTTCGGGAGCAGTTCTTC	CASSVTSGRVREQFF
TRBV19	.	.	TRBJ1-2	TGTGCCAGTAGTATTAGGGCCGTCGGGTCGTTGGGCTATGGCTACACCTTC	CASSIRAVGSLGYGYTF
TRBV10-3	.	TRBD2	TRBJ2-1	TGTGCCATCACCCAGAACCCTAGCGGGAGTCAGGATGAGCAGTTCTTC	CAITQNPSGSQDEQFF